This is a list of T cell receptor beta chains from one sample in a study of T cells after yellow fever vaccination. TCRdb independently ran MiXCR on the 5' RACE reads; one entry per CDR3 protein. The data hold more than 110,000 distinct CDR3 sequences, with around 6.3% observed a single time. This specimen consisted of CD4+ T cells sorted from PBMCs, obtained 10 days after the yellow fever booster vaccination. The receptors derive from a man aged 25-45 years who received the YFV17D yellow fever vaccine. CDR3s include the opening cysteine and the closing phenylalanine or tryptophan. D genes are given only for firm matches. For some rows the clone size is stated as once, few or many, or as a class when expanded; others skip it.

TRBJ2-2	many	.	TRBV5-6	CASSLYLRSPNTGELFF	TGTGCCAGCAGCTTGTATCTCCGTTCGCCGAACACCGGGGAGCTGTTTTTT
TRBJ2-3	many	.	TRBV5-1	CASSVSGTTSTDTQYF	TGCGCCAGCAGCGTCTCTGGAACAACTAGCACAGATACGCAGTATTTT
TRBJ2-3	many	.	TRBV5-1	CASSSLESATQYF	TGCGCCAGCAGCTCCCTCGAATCTGCTACGCAGTATTTT
TRBJ2-7	.	.	TRBV12-3/TRBV12-4	CASSLGPGTDEQYF	TGTGCCAGCAGTTTAGGGCCGGGGACCGACGAGCAGTACTTC
TRBJ2-2	many	.	TRBV25-1	CASSRGPTDTGELFF	TGTGCCAGCAGTCGGGGGCCAACTGATACCGGGGAGCTGTTTTTT
TRBJ2-7	once	TRBD2	TRBV5-1	CASSLLAGVPGQYF	TGCGCCAGCAGCTTACTAGCGGGGGTCCCGGGGCAGTACTTC
TRBJ2-2	many	TRBD2	TRBV19	CASSIGLADTGELFF	TGTGCCAGTAGTATAGGACTAGCGGACACCGGGGAGCTGTTTTTT
TRBJ2-7	.	TRBD2	TRBV15	CATSRDVPAGGYEQYF	TGTGCCACCAGCAGAGATGTCCCAGCGGGAGGGTACGAGCAGTACTTC
TRBJ2-5	many	.	TRBV6-6	CASSWGSQETQYF	TGTGCCAGCAGTTGGGGCAGTCAAGAGACCCAGTACTTC
TRBJ1-5	many	TRBD1	TRBV28	CASNPAGGGNQPQHF	TGTGCCAGCAACCCGGCAGGGGGCGGGAATCAGCCCCAGCATTTT
TRBJ2-1	many	.	TRBV14	CASSPTGPGVKRFF	TGTGCCAGCAGCCCCACAGGACCCGGCGTGAAGCGGTTCTTC
TRBJ1-5	many	TRBD1	TRBV12-3/TRBV12-4	CASSSGTANQPQHF	TGTGCCAGCAGTTCCGGGACAGCCAATCAGCCCCAGCATTTT
TRBJ1-1	many	TRBD1	TRBV7-8	CASSLLTGKAFF	TGTGCCAGCAGCTTGTTGACAGGGAAAGCTTTCTTT
TRBJ1-2	many	.	TRBV29-1	CSVEDGFGYTF	TGCAGCGTTGAGGATGGGTTTGGCTACACCTTC
TRBJ2-7	.	TRBD2	TRBV7-6	CASSLGVLAGTREQYF	TGTGCCAGCAGCTTAGGCGTTCTAGCGGGAACGCGCGAGCAGTACTTC
TRBJ2-1	many	.	TRBV9	CASSVQLNEQFF	TGTGCCAGCAGCGTACAGCTGAATGAGCAGTTCTTC
TRBJ2-7	many	TRBD2	TRBV12-3/TRBV12-4	CASSLEAGGRAAEQYF	TGTGCCAGCAGTTTAGAGGCCGGCGGGAGGGCCGCCGAGCAGTACTTC
TRBJ2-1	many	TRBD2	TRBV24-1	CATSDPTSPSGVNEQFF	TGTGCCACCAGTGATCCTACAAGTCCTAGCGGAGTCAATGAGCAGTTCTTC
TRBJ1-5	many	.	TRBV10-2	CASSEPNRPRQPDKPQHF	TGCGCCAGCAGTGAGCCCAATCGGCCCCGACAGCCCGATAAGCCCCAGCATTTT
TRBJ2-4	.	TRBD2	TRBV18	CASSPGLSGKNIQYF	TGTGCCAGCTCACCGGGACTATCGGGCAAAAACATTCAGTACTTC